One sample yielded the 4 T cell receptor beta chains listed below, sequenced in a study of blood T cell repertoires in COVID-19. Libraries were prepared by immunoSEQ multiplex PCR; TCRdb keeps only in-frame clonotypes and omits some of them. Of about 210,000 clones detected, around 85% appear once; the ten largest clones hold about 2.4%. The sequencing input was peripheral blood. These TCRs come from a woman between 65 and 79 years old with COVID-19, enrolled during active disease.

The rearrangement links TRBV10-3 to TRBJ1-4, with 7 bases lining up with TRBD1. V was clipped by 2 bases and J by 5 bases; unmatched bases: 5. This CDR3 has 15 residues. In germline, CDR1 is ENHRY, CDR2 SYGVKD. Written as DNA, the CDR3 is TGTGCCATCAGTGAGCGGGACAGCTCCAATGAAAAACTGTTTTTT. It is translated as CAISERDSSNEKLFF.

The chain has TRBV2 and TRBJ1-5; the D gene is possibly TRBD1 (5 bases). Trimming shortened V by 7 bases and J by 7 bases, and 11 bases separated the two germline ends. This CDR3 contains 12 residues. Germline assignment: CDR1 SNHLY and CDR2 FYNNEI. The CDR3 bases are TGTGCCAGCACGGGGGGTCAACAGCCCCAGCATTTT. This translates into CASTGGQQPQHF. Full variable domain (missing parts from reference TRBV2 and TRBJ1-5): EPEVTQTPSHQVTQMGQEVILRCVPISNHLYFYWYRQILGQKVEFLVSFYNNEISEKSEIFDDQFSVERPDGSNFTLKIRSTKLEDSAMYFCASTGGQQPQHFGDGTRLSIL.

The chain employs TRBV18 and TRBJ1-1; TRBD1 is a possible D gene (5 bases). This CDR3 region has 15 residues. V was trimmed by 1 base and J by 3 bases, leaving 12 bases between them. CDR1 and CDR2 (germline): KGHSH, LQKENI. CDR3 region: CASSPHQGEYTEAFF. For the CDR3, the DNA is TGTGCCAGCTCACCACATCAGGGTGAGTACACTGAAGCTTTCTTT.

V is TRBV11-2 and J is TRBJ2-1; 10 nucleotides match TRBD2. The CDR3 consists of 15 residues. J gave up 6 bases and V 5 bases, and 7 bases lay outside the gene matches. From germline, CDR1 is SGHAT and CDR2 FQNNGV. The CDR3 region is CASSRQAGGPNEQFF. CDR3 nucleotide sequence: TGTGCCAGCAGCCGCCAAGCGGGAGGGCCCAATGAGCAGTTCTTC.